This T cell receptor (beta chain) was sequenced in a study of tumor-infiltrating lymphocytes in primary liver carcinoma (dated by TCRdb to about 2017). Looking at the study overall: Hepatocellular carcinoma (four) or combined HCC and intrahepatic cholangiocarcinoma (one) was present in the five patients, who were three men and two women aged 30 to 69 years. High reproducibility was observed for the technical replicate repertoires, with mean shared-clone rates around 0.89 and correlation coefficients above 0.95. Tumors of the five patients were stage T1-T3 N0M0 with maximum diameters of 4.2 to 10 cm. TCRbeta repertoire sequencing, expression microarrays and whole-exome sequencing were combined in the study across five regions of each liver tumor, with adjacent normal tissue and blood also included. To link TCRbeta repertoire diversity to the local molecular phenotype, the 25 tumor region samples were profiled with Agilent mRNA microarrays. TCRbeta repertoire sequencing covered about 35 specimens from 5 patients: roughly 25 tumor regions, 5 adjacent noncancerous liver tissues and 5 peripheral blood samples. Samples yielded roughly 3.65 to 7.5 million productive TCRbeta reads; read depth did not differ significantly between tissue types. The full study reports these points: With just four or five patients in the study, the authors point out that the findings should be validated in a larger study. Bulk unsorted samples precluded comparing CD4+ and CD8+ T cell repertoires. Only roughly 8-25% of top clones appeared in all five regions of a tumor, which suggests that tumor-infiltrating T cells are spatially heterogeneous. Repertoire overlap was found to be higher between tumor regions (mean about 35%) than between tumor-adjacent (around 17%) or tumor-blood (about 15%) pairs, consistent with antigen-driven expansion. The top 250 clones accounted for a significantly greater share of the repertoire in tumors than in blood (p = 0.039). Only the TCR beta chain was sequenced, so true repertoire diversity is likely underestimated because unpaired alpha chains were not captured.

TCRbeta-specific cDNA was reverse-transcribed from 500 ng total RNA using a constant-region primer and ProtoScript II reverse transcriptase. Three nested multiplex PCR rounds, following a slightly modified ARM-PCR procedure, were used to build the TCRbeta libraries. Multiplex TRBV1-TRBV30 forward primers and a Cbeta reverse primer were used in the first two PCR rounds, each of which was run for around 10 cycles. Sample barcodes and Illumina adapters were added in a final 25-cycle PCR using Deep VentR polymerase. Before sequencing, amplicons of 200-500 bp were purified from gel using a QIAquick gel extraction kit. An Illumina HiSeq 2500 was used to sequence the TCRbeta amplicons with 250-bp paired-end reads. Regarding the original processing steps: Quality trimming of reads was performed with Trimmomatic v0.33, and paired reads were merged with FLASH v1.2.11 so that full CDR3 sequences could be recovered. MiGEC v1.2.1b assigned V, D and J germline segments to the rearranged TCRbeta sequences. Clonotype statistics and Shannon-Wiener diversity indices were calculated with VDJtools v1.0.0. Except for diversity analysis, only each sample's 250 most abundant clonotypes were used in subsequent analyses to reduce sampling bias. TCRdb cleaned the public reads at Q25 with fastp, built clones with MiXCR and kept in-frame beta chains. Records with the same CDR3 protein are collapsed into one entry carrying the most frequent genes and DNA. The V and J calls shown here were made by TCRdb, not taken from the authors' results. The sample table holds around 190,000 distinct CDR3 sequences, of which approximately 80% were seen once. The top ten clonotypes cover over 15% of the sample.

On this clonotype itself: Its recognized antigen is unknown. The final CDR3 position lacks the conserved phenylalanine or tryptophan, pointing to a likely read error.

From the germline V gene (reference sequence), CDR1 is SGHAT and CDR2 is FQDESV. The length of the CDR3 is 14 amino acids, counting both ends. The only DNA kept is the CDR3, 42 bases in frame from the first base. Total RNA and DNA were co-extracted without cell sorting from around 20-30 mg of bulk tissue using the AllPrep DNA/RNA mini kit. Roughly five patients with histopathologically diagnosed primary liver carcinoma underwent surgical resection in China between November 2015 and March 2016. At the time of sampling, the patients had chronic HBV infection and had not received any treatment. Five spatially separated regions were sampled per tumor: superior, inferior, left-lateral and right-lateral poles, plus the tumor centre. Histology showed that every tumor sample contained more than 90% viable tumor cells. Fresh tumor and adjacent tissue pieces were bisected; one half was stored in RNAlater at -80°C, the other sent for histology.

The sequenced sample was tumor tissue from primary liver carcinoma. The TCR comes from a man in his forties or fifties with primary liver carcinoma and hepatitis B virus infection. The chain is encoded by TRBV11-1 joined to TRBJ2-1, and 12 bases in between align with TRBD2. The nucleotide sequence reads TGTGTCAGCAGCCCGAGACTAGCGGGAGTGCCGCAGTTCTTA. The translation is CVSSPRLAGVPQFL.